The 10 T cell receptor beta chains given below trace back to one sample, sequenced in a study of response to subunit inactivated influenza vaccine. TCRdb re-called the RT-PCR reads through MiXCR, storing one row per CDR3 protein. This table has some 480,000 distinct CDR3 sequences, over 9.5% appearing once. Source: PBMCs from blood, taken 40 to 50 days after vaccination. These TCRs come from a man aged 45-65 years who received an inactivated influenza vaccine.

This chain joins TRBV6-2 or TRBV6-3 and TRBJ2-2, with TRBD2 matching 16 bases. CDR1 and CDR2 from the germline V gene are MNHEY and SVGEGT. The CDR3 loop spans 18 amino acids. Unmatched junction bases numbered 10, after V lost 6 bases and J lost 6 bases. The CDR3 DNA follows: TGTGCCAGCAGATCCGGGACTAGCGGGAGGGCCTGGGCCGGGGAGCTGTTTTTT. Protein: CASRSGTSGRAWAGELFF.

This clonotype showed up just a few times. The chain carries TRBV11-2 and TRBJ2-3; 15 bases agree with TRBD2. This CDR3 comprises 19 residues. Germline CDR1 reads SGHAT; CDR2 reads FQNNGV. The J segment lost 0 bases and the V segment lost 4 bases, leaving 8 bases of the junction unmatched. The CDR3 DNA sequence: TGTGCCAGCAGCTCTCCCGGGACTAGCGGGAGGATCAGCACAGATACGCAGTATTTT. Translation: CASSSPGTSGRISTDTQYF.

Ten or more counts support this clonotype. The chain combines TRBV20-1 with TRBJ2-1; D perhaps matches TRBD2 (5 bases). This CDR3 comprises 14 residues. The V gene lost 3 bases and the J gene lost 5 bases, with 14 bases spanning the gap. CDR1 is DFQATT, CDR2 SNEGSKA, per germline (reference sequence). CDR3 sequence: CSASRLRANNEQFF. The DNA of the CDR3 is TGCAGTGCTAGCAGGCTGCGGGCTAACAATGAGCAGTTCTTC.

Of note for this clonotype: At one of its ends the junction is not consistent with the germline gene, which may arise from a read error. J is TRBJ2-2 and V is TRBV20-1; 8 nucleotides align to TRBD1. CDR1 DFQATT and CDR2 SNEGSKA come from the germline V gene (reference sequence). This CDR3 region has 14 residues. CDR3 in amino acids: CSASGQGANGDLFF. CDR3 sequence (DNA): TGCAGTGCTAGTGGGCAGGGGGCAAACGGGGATCTGTTTTTT.

J is TRBJ2-1 and V is TRBV5-6, with D hard to call. The CDR3 has 16 amino acids. CDR1 and CDR2 (germline): SGHDT, YYEEEE. Trimming removed 4 bases from V and 0 bases from J, with 14 bases in between. CDR3 nucleotide sequence: TGTGCCAGCAGCCGCTATGACATAAGCTCCTACAATGAGCAGTTCTTC. This gives the protein CASSRYDISSYNEQFF.

This clonotype has a count of ten or more. V and J are TRBV10-3 and TRBJ2-7; tentative D call: TRBD2 (5 bases). This CDR3 is built from 14 residues. Trimming took off 0 bases at V and 0 bases at J, with 6 bases between the two ends. Germline-derived CDR1 and CDR2 are ENHRY and SYGVKD. The CDR3 sequence is CAISESGSSYEQYF. CDR3 nucleotide sequence: TGTGCCATCAGTGAGTCTGGGAGCTCCTACGAGCAGTACTTC.

The table lists this clonotype with a few counts. The CDR3 sequence: CASSTTSGGPSYEQYF. CDR3 nucleotide sequence: TGTGCCAGCAGCACCACTAGCGGGGGACCCTCCTACGAGCAGTACTTC. V is TRBV7-2 and J is TRBJ2-7; 11 bases are shared with TRBD2. The CDR3 length is 16 residues. The V segment lost 5 bases and the J segment 0 bases; nucleotides outside the gene matches: 6. Germline lookup yields CDR1 SGHTA and CDR2 FQGNSA.

This clonotype was seen only a few times. The rearrangement links TRBV27 to TRBJ1-2, with D perhaps TRBD1 (6 bases). The CDR3 length is 16 residues. Per the germline V gene, CDR1 is MNHEY and CDR2 is SMNVEV (reference sequence). Trimming cost V 3 bases and J 0 bases, with 14 bases left between them. CDR3 sequence reads: CASSLSGDPTNYGYTF. The CDR3 nucleotides are TGTGCCAGCAGTTTGTCAGGGGACCCCACTAACTATGGCTACACCTTC.

This clonotype has ten or more counts. The V gene is TRBV3-1, the J gene TRBJ2-4, with D tentatively TRBD1 or TRBD2 (6 bases each). The CDR3 consists of 15 residues. With 2 bases removed from V and 8 bases from J, the gap between germline ends came to 16 bases. Looked up from germline, CDR1 is LGHDT and CDR2 is YNNKEL (reference sequence). CDR3 nucleotide sequence: TGTGCCAGCAGCCAACGGGAGACGGGGGCAGACATTCAGTACTTC. This codes for CASSQRETGADIQYF.

This clonotype was picked up many times. The chain recombines TRBV12-3 or TRBV12-4 with TRBJ1-6, with D hard to call. There are 13 residues in the CDR3. Trimming cost V 2 bases and J 7 bases, with 6 bases left between them. The CDR3, as DNA: TGTGCCAGCAGTTTATTGGAGAATTCACCCCTCCACTTT. Amino acid sequence: CASSLLENSPLHF.